The rows below give T cell receptor beta chains drawn from one sample of a study of T cell responses to AZD1222 COVID-19 vaccine. Clones were read by immunoSEQ multiplex PCR, and TCRdb kept only the in-frame ones, dropping some. The table records about 90,000 clones, roughly 88% of them present only once. This specimen was peripheral blood, taken 28 days after the second AZD1222 dose. These TCRs come from an adult who received the AZD1222 COVID-19 vaccine. Both conserved end residues are part of each CDR3. Rows give clone size only sometimes, using once, few, many, or a class for an expanded clone.

>TRBJ2-3|.|TRBV6-2/TRBV6-3
CASSTDRETDTQYF
>TRBJ2-7|.|TRBV3-1/TRBV3-2
CASSPSGLADEQYF
>TRBJ1-2|.|TRBV6-2/TRBV6-3
CASSYGRGSPPNYGYTF
>TRBJ1-2|.|TRBV7-9
CASSLEGTTNYGYTF
>TRBJ1-1|.|TRBV7-9
CASSFLQGGLKAFF
>TRBJ2-2|.|TRBV30
CAWREYYTGELFF
>TRBJ1-2|.|TRBV12-3/TRBV12-4
CASRKMYGYTF
>TRBJ2-5|once|TRBV6-1
CASSEGPLSSGLLTGTQYF
>TRBJ2-5|.|TRBV7-2
CASSTTRGGAGETQYF
>TRBJ1-1|.|TRBV6-5
CASSYSVLGDTEAFF
>TRBJ2-7|once|TRBV5-1
CASSSSYEQYF
>TRBJ2-1|.|TRBV5-1
CASSLARGNEQFF
>TRBJ2-3|.|TRBV14
CASSALTDTQYF
>TRBJ1-2|.|TRBV6-1
CASSEAGSNYGYTF
>TRBJ1-1|.|TRBV5-1
CASSAIQNTEAFF
>TRBJ2-6|.|TRBV19
CATRQGIYSGANVLTF
>TRBJ1-1|.|TRBV2
CASSVGGGSTEAFF
>TRBJ1-1|once|TRBV7-2
CASSPGGSTEAFF
>TRBJ2-3|.|TRBV7-6
CASSLLSTSTDTQYF
>TRBJ2-5|.|TRBV11-3
CASSSGWETQYF
>TRBJ2-1|.|TRBV7-9
CASSLATTSGNNEQFF
>TRBJ2-7|.|TRBV18
CASSPQGHEQYF
>TRBJ2-7|.|TRBV18
CASSLPGQGSYEQYF
>TRBJ2-7|.|TRBV7-2
CASSPQYQSYEQYF
>TRBJ1-2|.|TRBV14
CASSQDPRVRFTF
>TRBJ1-1|.|TRBV2
CASSQGRTGQMNTEAFF
>TRBJ2-3|.|TRBV5-1
CASSLDGTGGVQGTQYF
>TRBJ1-1|.|TRBV10-3
CAISESKATGVNTEAFF
>TRBJ2-1|.|TRBV15
CATSRARESNEQFF
>TRBJ1-2|.|TRBV6-5
CASSRESSESGYTF
>TRBJ2-1|few|TRBV6-6
CASSLTNEQFF
>TRBJ2-7|.|TRBV12-3/TRBV12-4
CASSVSAYEQYF
>TRBJ1-4|.|TRBV19
CASSSYSSGTNEKLFF
>TRBJ2-1|.|TRBV7-9
CASSSPEGGGAYNEQFF
>TRBJ2-1|.|TRBV6-5
CASRPWTGGFNEQFF
>TRBJ1-5|.|TRBV11-2
CASSLDGLNLQHF
>TRBJ2-7|.|TRBV5-4
CASSLRLAGVPNEQYF
>TRBJ2-3|.|TRBV3-1/TRBV3-2
CASSQTPGGELSTDTQYF
>TRBJ1-1|.|TRBV9
CASSVVGTPNTEAFF
>TRBJ2-5|few|TRBV15
CATSRADNQGETQYF
>TRBJ1-2|.|TRBV25-1
CASSERGGYGYTF
>TRBJ1-1|.|TRBV27
CASGDSPNTEAFF
>TRBJ2-5|.|TRBV6-7
CASSCKPQETQYF
>TRBJ2-2|.|TRBV11-3
CASSLGTGEATGELFF
>TRBJ1-2|.|TRBV2
CASMTGNYGYTF
>TRBJ2-3|.|TRBV12-5
CASGFGQGGFDTQYF
>TRBJ2-5|.|TRBV6-2/TRBV6-3
CASSDDSETQYF
>TRBJ1-2|.|TRBV5-4
CAAGLGTGLYTF
>TRBJ2-5|.|TRBV12-3/TRBV12-4
CASSLIGQETQYF
>TRBJ2-5|once|TRBV5-4
CASSPPGLAGEETQYF
>TRBJ2-3|.|TRBV7-9
CASSLVASGGASNTQYF
>TRBJ2-3|.|TRBV21-1
CASREGATDTQYF
>TRBJ1-1|.|TRBV6-5
CASSTRQGGDTEAFF
>TRBJ1-6|.|TRBV6-5
CASSYTIPDSPLHF
>TRBJ2-7|.|TRBV29-1
CSVEGRRGSEQYF
>TRBJ2-3|.|TRBV4-1
CASTLSSRADTQYF